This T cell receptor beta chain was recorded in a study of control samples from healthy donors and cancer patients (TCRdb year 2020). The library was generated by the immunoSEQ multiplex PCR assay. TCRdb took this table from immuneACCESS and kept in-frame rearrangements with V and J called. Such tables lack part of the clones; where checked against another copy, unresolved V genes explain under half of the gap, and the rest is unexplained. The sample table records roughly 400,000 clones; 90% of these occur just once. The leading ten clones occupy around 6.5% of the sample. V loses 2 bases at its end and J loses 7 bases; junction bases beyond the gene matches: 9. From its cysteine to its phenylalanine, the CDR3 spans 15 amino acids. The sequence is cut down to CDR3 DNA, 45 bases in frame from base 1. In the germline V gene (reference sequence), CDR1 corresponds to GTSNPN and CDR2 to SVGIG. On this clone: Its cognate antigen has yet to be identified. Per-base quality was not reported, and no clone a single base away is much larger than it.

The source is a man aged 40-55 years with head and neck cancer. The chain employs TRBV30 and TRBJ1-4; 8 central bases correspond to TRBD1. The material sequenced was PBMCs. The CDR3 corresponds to CAWSFRTGTGEKLFF. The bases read TGTGCCTGGAGTTTTAGGACAGGGACGGGTGAAAAACTGTTTTTT. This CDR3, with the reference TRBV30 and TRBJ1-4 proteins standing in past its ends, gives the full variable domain SQTIHQWPATLVQPVGSPLSLECTVEGTSNPNLYWYRQAAGRGLQLLFYSVGIGQISSEVPQNLSASRPQDRQFILSSKKLLLSDSGFYLCAWSFRTGTGEKLFFGSGTQLSVL.